These T cell receptor beta chains were read from a single sample in a study of cytomegalovirus exposure and HLA in healthy donors. The method was immunoSEQ multiplex PCR; TCRdb's version includes in-frame clones alone and lacks a portion of them. Among 150,000 to 200,000 clones listed, approximately 85% were seen once. Sequenced: PBMCs. The source of these receptors is a woman in her 50s in good health and CMV-seronegative. The CDR3 runs from the conserved cysteine through the conserved F or W. A D gene is named only where the DNA matches it firmly. A clone size is listed for some rows: how often the clone was seen (once, few, many), or a class if it is expanded.

V gene: TRBV30
clone size: once
D gene: TRBD1
J gene: TRBJ2-5
CDR3 DNA: TGTGCCTGGAGTGCTTCTCCAGGGGGCATCCCCAGGACCCAGTACTTC
CDR3 protein: CAWSASPGGIPRTQYF

V gene: TRBV6-6
clone size: .
D gene: TRBD2
J gene: TRBJ2-7
CDR3 DNA: TGTGCCAGCAGAACGGGGACTAGCGGTGATAGGGAGCAGTACTTC
CDR3 protein: CASRTGTSGDREQYF

V gene: TRBV2
clone size: .
D gene: TRBD2
J gene: TRBJ2-2
CDR3 DNA: TGTGCCAGCTCGACTAGCGGGGGTACGAACACCGGGGAGCTGTTTTTT
CDR3 protein: CASSTSGGTNTGELFF

V gene: TRBV28
clone size: once
D gene: TRBD1
J gene: TRBJ2-3
CDR3 DNA: TGTGCCAGCAGTTTTTCACAGGGGTCAATGGATACGCAGTATTTT
CDR3 protein: CASSFSQGSMDTQYF

V gene: TRBV19
clone size: .
D gene: TRBD1
J gene: TRBJ1-2
CDR3 DNA: TGTGCCAGTAGTATCTCCTGGGACAGGGGGGACTATGGCTACACCTTC
CDR3 protein: CASSISWDRGDYGYTF

V gene: TRBV18
clone size: few
D gene: TRBD1
J gene: TRBJ1-3
CDR3 DNA: TGTGCCAGCTCACCGAACCCGACAGGGAGAATCTCTGGAAACACCATATATTTT
CDR3 protein: CASSPNPTGRISGNTIYF

V gene: TRBV9
clone size: .
D gene: .
J gene: TRBJ1-3
CDR3 DNA: TGTGCCAGCAGTGTAGCGACGGGACACTCTTCTGGAAACACCATATATTTT
CDR3 protein: CASSVATGHSSGNTIYF

V gene: TRBV6-6
clone size: .
D gene: TRBD1
J gene: TRBJ1-2
CDR3 DNA: TGTGCCAGCAGTTACGGCAGGGGGAATGGCTACACCTTC
CDR3 protein: CASSYGRGNGYTF

V gene: TRBV7-9
clone size: .
D gene: .
J gene: TRBJ2-3
CDR3 DNA: TGTTCCAGCAGCTTGGGTACCCAGGGGACCCCCTCGGATACGCAGTATTTT
CDR3 protein: CSSSLGTQGTPSDTQYF

V gene: TRBV6-5
clone size: .
D gene: .
J gene: TRBJ2-7
CDR3 DNA: TGTGCCAGCGGTGTCAGGGGATACGGGCAGTACTTC
CDR3 protein: CASGVRGYGQYF

V gene: TRBV29-1
clone size: .
D gene: TRBD1
J gene: TRBJ1-1
CDR3 DNA: TGCAGCGTTGCGGACAGGGGTTACACTGAAGCTTTCTTT
CDR3 protein: CSVADRGYTEAFF

V gene: TRBV27
clone size: few
D gene: TRBD1
J gene: TRBJ1-2
CDR3 DNA: TGTGCCAGCAGTCCACAGGGGTTCGGCTACACCTTC
CDR3 protein: CASSPQGFGYTF

V gene: TRBV2
clone size: .
D gene: .
J gene: TRBJ1-2
CDR3 DNA: TGTGCCAGCAGTGTCCTGGGAGTTAACTATGGCTACACCTTC
CDR3 protein: CASSVLGVNYGYTF

V gene: TRBV28
clone size: .
D gene: .
J gene: TRBJ1-6
CDR3 DNA: TGTGCCAGCAGTTTATTGCCGAGCTCCTATAATTCACCCCTCCACTTT
CDR3 protein: CASSLLPSSYNSPLHF

V gene: TRBV5-4
clone size: .
D gene: TRBD2
J gene: TRBJ2-3
CDR3 DNA: TGTGCCAGCAGGGATAGCGGGAGCTCTCCAGATACGCAGTATTTT
CDR3 protein: CASRDSGSSPDTQYF

V gene: TRBV19
clone size: .
D gene: .
J gene: TRBJ1-2
CDR3 DNA: TGTGCCAGTGCTTTATCGGGGGGCGATGGCTACACCTTC
CDR3 protein: CASALSGGDGYTF

V gene: TRBV5-1
clone size: .
D gene: TRBD1
J gene: TRBJ2-3
CDR3 DNA: TGCGCCAGCAGCTTGGCTTCGGGACAGAGAGATACGCAGTATTTT
CDR3 protein: CASSLASGQRDTQYF

V gene: TRBV28
clone size: .
D gene: TRBD1
J gene: TRBJ2-5
CDR3 DNA: TGTGCCAGCGCGGGACAGGGGAAGACCCAGTACTTC
CDR3 protein: CASAGQGKTQYF

V gene: TRBV7-2
clone size: .
D gene: TRBD2
J gene: TRBJ2-1
CDR3 DNA: TGTGCCAGCAGCTTAGGACTAGCGCAAAACAATGAGCAGTTCTTC
CDR3 protein: CASSLGLAQNNEQFF

V gene: TRBV19
clone size: .
D gene: TRBD2
J gene: TRBJ2-2
CDR3 DNA: TGTGCCAGTAGCACGACTAGCGGGAGGACCGGGGAGCTGTTTTTT
CDR3 protein: CASSTTSGRTGELFF

V gene: TRBV20-1
clone size: .
D gene: .
J gene: TRBJ1-5
CDR3 DNA: TGCAGTGCTAGAGTGGGCCAGCCCCAGCATTTT
CDR3 protein: CSARVGQPQHF

V gene: TRBV29-1
clone size: .
D gene: TRBD2
J gene: TRBJ2-3
CDR3 DNA: TGCAGCGTCTCAGGGACTAGCGGGAGTCAGCAGTATTTT
CDR3 protein: CSVSGTSGSQQYF

V gene: TRBV28
clone size: .
D gene: TRBD2
J gene: TRBJ2-7
CDR3 DNA: TGTGCCAGTCTCCGGGGGGGTTACGAGCAGTACTTC
CDR3 protein: CASLRGGYEQYF

V gene: TRBV25-1
clone size: .
D gene: TRBD1
J gene: TRBJ1-2
CDR3 DNA: TGTGCCAGCAGTTTAAAGGGGGCATACGGCTATGGCTACACCTTC
CDR3 protein: CASSLKGAYGYGYTF

V gene: TRBV10-2
clone size: once
D gene: .
J gene: TRBJ2-7
CDR3 DNA: TGCGCCAGCAGGGGGACTGACGACTACGAGCAGTACTTC
CDR3 protein: CASRGTDDYEQYF

V gene: TRBV19
clone size: .
D gene: .
J gene: TRBJ1-2
CDR3 DNA: TGTGCCAGTAGGGACAGAACTATTGGCTACACCTTC
CDR3 protein: CASRDRTIGYTF